This is a list of T cell receptor beta chains from one sample in a study of tissue T cells after allogeneic stem cell transplantation. The protocol was immunoSEQ multiplex PCR, while the TCRdb copy is restricted to in-frame clones and leaves out a portion. The table records under 50,000 clones, roughly 92% of them present only once. The sequencing here drew on blood, taken before transplantation. These receptors all come from a woman aged 35-75 years who later had graft-versus-host disease after an allogeneic stem cell transplant. CDR3s include the opening cysteine and the closing phenylalanine or tryptophan. Each record gives: clone size, D gene, J gene, V gene, CDR3 length, CDR3 DNA, CDR3 protein. The D gene is left open where the match is weak. Clone size is given for some rows only: seen once, a few or many times, or a class if the clone is expanded.

>-|TRBD1|TRBJ1-4|TRBV28|16
TGTGCCAGCCGCTCGACAGGGGCGTTGGGTAATGAAAAACTGTTTTTT
CASRSTGALGNEKLFF
>-|TRBD2|TRBJ2-3|TRBV9|19
TGTGCCAGCAGCGCCCTACTAGCGGGAGGGCCTTTAAGTACAGATACGCAGTATTTT
CASSALLAGGPLSTDTQYF
>-|-|TRBJ1-5|TRBV7-2|12
TGTGCCAGCAGTTTAGACAATCAGCCCCAGCATTTT
CASSLDNQPQHF
>-|-|TRBJ1-1|TRBV27|18
TGTGCCAGCAGTTTATCGTTAGTAGGGGCTGGACTGAACACTGAAGCTTTCTTT
CASSLSLVGAGLNTEAFF
>-|-|TRBJ1-2|TRBV28|14
TGTGCCAGCAGTTTAAGCAGGATTGGCTATGGCTACACCTTC
CASSLSRIGYGYTF
>-|-|TRBJ1-3|TRBV5-8|14
TGTGCCAGCAGCTTTTACGCATCGGGAAACACCATATATTTT
CASSFYASGNTIYF
>-|-|TRBJ1-5|TRBV19|16
TGTGCCAGTAGTATAGTTTTCAGGGTAGGAGATCAGCCCCAGCATTTT
CASSIVFRVGDQPQHF
>-|-|TRBJ1-3|TRBV14|15
TGTGCCAGCAGCCATGACTTACTACCTGGAAACACCATATATTTT
CASSHDLLPGNTIYF
>-|-|TRBJ2-5|TRBV20-1|12
TGCAGTGCTAGTGCTCAGCAAGAGACCCAGTACTTC
CSASAQQETQYF
>-|-|TRBJ1-2|TRBV24-1|12
TGTGCCACCCGGGACGGCAACTATGGCTACACCTTC
CATRDGNYGYTF
>-|-|TRBJ1-5|TRBV5-8|15
TGTGCCAGCAGCTTACCGGGACGGCACAATCAGCCCCAGCATTTT
CASSLPGRHNQPQHF
>-|-|TRBJ2-7|TRBV29-1|12
TGCAGCGCATCAGCGGACCCCTACGAGCAGTACTTC
CSASADPYEQYF
>once|-|TRBJ2-2|TRBV3-1/TRBV3-2|11
TGTGCCACCCAGACAGGAGGGGAGCTGTTTTTT
CATQTGGELFF
>-|TRBD1|TRBJ2-2|TRBV24-1|17
TGTGCCACCAGTGATTTGAAAGGGGGACAGGTGGCCGGGGAGCTGTTTTTT
CATSDLKGGQVAGELFF
>-|TRBD1|TRBJ1-2|TRBV14|15
TGTGCCAGCAGCCCCCTTAGGACAGGGGGCGATGGCTACACCTTC
CASSPLRTGGDGYTF